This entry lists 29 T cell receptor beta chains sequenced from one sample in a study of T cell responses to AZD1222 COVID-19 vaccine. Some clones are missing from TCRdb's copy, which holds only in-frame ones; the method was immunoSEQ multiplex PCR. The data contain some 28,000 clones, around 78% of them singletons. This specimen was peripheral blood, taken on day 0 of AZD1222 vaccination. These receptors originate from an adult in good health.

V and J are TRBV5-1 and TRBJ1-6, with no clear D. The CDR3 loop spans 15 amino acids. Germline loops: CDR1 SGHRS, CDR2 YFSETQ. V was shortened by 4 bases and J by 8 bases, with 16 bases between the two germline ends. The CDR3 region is CASSLGEVAHSPLHF. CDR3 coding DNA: TGCGCCAGCAGCCTCGGGGAGGTAGCTCATTCACCCCTCCACTTT.

For the CDR3, the DNA is TGTGCCAGCAGCTTGCGGACTAGCGGGTCGAGCACAGATACGCAGTATTTT. This sequence encodes CASSLRTSGSSTDTQYF. The chain joins TRBV7-2 to TRBJ2-3, with 11 nucleotides matching TRBD2. Germline CDR1 is SGHTA and CDR2 is FQGNSA. The CDR3 is 17 residues long. V shed 3 bases and J 0 bases; nucleotides not matched to a gene: 5.

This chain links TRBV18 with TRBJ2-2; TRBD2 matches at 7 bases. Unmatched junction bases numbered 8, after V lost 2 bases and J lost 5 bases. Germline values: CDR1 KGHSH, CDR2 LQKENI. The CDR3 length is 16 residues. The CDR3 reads CASSPGPGGRTGELFF. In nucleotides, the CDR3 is TGTGCCAGCTCACCAGGCCCGGGAGGAAGGACCGGGGAGCTGTTTTTT.

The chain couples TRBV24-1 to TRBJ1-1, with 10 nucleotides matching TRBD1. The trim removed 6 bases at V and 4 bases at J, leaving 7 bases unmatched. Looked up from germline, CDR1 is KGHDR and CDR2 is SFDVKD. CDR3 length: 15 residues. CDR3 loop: CATSRQGAGGTEAFF. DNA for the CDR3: TGTGCCACCAGTAGACAGGGGGCGGGCGGCACTGAAGCTTTCTTT.

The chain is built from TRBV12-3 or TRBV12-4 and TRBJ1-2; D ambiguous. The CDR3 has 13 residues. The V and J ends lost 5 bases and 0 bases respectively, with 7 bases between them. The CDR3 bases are TGTGCCAGCAGTAGGGAGTCTAACTATGGCTACACCTTC. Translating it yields CASSRESNYGYTF.

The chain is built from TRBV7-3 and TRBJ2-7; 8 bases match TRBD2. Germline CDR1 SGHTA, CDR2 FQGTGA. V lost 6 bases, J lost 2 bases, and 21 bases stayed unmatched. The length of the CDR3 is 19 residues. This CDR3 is CASRANIGLSSGHPYEQYV. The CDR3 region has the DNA TGTGCCAGCAGGGCGAACATTGGGTTGTCTAGCGGGCACCCCTACGAGCAGTACGTC.

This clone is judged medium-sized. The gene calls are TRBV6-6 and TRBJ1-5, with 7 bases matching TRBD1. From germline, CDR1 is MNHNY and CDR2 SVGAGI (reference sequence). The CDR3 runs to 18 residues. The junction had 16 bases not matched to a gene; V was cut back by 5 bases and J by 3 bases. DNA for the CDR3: TGTGCCAGCAGTCGCCAGCTCAGGGTGAGGGGGCTCAATCAGCCCCAGCATTTT. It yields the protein CASSRQLRVRGLNQPQHF.

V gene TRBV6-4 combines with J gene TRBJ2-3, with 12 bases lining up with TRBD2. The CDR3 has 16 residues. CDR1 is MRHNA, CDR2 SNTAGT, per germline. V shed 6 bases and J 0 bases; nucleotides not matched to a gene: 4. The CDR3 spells CASSKTSGGSTDTQYF. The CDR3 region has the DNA TGTGCCAGCAGCAAGACTAGCGGGGGAAGCACAGATACGCAGTATTTT.

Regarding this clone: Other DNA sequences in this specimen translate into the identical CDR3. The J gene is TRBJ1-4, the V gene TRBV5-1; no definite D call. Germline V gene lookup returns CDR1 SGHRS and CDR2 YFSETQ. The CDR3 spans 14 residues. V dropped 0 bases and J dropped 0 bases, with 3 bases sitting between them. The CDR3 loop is CASSLDSTNEKLFF. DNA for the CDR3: TGCGCCAGCAGCTTGGATTCAACTAATGAAAAACTGTTTTTT.

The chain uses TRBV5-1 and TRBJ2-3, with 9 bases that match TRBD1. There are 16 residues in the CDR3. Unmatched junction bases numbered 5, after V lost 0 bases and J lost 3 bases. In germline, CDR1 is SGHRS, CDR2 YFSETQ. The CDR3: CASSLALDRGTDTQYF. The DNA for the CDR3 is TGCGCCAGCAGCTTGGCCCTAGACAGGGGGACAGATACGCAGTATTTT.

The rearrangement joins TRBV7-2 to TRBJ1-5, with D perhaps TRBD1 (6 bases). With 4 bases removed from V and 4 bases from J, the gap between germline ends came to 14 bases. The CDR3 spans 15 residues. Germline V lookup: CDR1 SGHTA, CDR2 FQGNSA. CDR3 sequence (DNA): TGTGCCAGCAGCTCTAGGGGGGCGCTTAATCAGCCCCAGCATTTT. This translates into CASSSRGALNQPQHF.

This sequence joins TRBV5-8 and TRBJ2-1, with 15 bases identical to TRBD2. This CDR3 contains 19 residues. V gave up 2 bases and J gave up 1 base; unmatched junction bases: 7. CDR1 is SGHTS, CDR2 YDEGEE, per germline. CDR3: CASSFSGTSGGHSYNEQFF. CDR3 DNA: TGTGCCAGCAGCTTCTCCGGGACTAGCGGGGGGCATTCCTACAATGAGCAGTTCTTC.

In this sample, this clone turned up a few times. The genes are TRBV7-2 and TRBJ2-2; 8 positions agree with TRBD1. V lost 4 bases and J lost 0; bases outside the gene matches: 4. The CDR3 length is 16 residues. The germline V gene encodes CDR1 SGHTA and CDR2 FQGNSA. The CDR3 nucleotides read TGTGCCAGCAGCTCCGGGGGACAGGCGAACACCGGGGAGCTGTTTTTT. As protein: CASSSGGQANTGELFF.

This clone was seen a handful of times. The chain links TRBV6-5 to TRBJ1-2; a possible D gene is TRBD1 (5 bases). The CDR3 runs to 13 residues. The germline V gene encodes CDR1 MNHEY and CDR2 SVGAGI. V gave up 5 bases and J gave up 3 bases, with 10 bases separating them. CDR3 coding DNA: TGTGCCAGCAGTCCGGGACGGGACTATGGCTACACCTTC. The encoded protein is CASSPGRDYGYTF.

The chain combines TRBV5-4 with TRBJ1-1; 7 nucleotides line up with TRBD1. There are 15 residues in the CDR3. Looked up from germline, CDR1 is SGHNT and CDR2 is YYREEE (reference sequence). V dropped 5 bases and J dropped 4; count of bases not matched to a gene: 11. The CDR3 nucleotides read TGTGCCAGCAGAAGAACGACAGGGTGGGCCACTGAAGCTTTCTTT. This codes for CASRRTTGWATEAFF.

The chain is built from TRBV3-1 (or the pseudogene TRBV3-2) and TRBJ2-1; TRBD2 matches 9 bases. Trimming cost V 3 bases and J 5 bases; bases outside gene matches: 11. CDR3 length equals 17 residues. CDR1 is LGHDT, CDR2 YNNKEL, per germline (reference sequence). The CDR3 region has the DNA TGTGCCAGCAGCCAGGGTACCGGGACTAGCAGAAACAATGAGCAGTTCTTC. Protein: CASSQGTGTSRNNEQFF.

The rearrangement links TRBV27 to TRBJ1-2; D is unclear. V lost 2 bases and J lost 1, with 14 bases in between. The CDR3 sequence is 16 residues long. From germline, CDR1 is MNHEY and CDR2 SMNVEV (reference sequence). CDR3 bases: TGTGCCAGCAGTTTACTACAGATGGGGATTAACTATGGCTACACCTTC. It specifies CASSLLQMGINYGYTF.

The CDR3 coding sequence is TGTGCCAGCAGTGAAAAAGAGACCCAGTACTTC. Translated, it gives CASSEKETQYF. V usage is TRBV6-1 and J usage is TRBJ2-5; no firm D call. This CDR3 has 11 amino acids. V lost 2 bases and J 3 bases, leaving 1 base between the germline ends. Looked up from germline, CDR1 is MNHNS and CDR2 is SASEGT.

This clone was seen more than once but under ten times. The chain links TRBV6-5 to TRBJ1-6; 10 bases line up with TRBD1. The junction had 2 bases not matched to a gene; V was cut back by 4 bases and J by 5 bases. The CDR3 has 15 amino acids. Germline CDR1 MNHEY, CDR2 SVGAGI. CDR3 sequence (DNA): TGTGCCAGCAGTTTCGGGACAGGGGATAATTCACCCCTCCACTTT. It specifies CASSFGTGDNSPLHF.

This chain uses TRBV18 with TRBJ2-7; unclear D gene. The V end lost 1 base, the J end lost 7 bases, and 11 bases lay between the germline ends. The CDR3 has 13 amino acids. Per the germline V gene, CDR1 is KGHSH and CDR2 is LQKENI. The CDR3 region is CASSPLPFTEQYV. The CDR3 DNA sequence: TGTGCCAGCTCACCACTCCCCTTTACGGAGCAGTACGTC.

CDR3 DNA sequence: TGTGCCACCTGCCGGGATAGCGGAGACTCCTACGAGCAGTACTTC. Translated: CATCRDSGDSYEQYF. This chain uses TRBV24-1 with TRBJ2-7; perhaps TRBD2 as D (6 bases). The germline gives CDR1 KGHDR, CDR2 SFDVKD. The CDR3 totals 15 residues. V lost 9 bases to trimming and J lost 0 bases, with 17 bases between them.

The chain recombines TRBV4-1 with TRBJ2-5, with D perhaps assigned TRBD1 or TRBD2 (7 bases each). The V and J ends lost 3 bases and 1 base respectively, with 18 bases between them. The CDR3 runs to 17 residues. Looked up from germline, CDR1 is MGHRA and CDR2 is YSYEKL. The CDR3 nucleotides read TGCGCCAGCAGCCAGGGGAGGGGGCGCGGGAGCCAAGAGACCCAGTACTTC. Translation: CASSQGRGRGSQETQYF.

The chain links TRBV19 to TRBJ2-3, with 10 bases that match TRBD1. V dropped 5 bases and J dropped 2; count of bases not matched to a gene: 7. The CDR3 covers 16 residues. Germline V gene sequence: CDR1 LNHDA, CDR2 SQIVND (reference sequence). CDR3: CASSGRDRGPTDTQYF. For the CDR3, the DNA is TGTGCCAGTAGTGGGCGGGACAGGGGACCCACAGATACGCAGTATTTT.

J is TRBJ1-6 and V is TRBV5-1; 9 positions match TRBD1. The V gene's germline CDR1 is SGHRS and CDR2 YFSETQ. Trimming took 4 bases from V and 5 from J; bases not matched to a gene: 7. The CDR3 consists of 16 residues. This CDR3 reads CASSRKQGADNSPLHF. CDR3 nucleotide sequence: TGCGCCAGCAGCAGGAAACAGGGGGCTGATAATTCACCCCTCCACTTT. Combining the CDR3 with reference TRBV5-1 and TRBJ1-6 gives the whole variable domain KAGVTQTPRYLIKTRGQQVTLSCSPISGHRSVSWYQQTPGQGLQFLFEYFSETQRNKGNFPGRFSGRQFSNSRSEMNVSTLELGDSALYLCASSRKQGADNSPLHFGNGTRLTVT.

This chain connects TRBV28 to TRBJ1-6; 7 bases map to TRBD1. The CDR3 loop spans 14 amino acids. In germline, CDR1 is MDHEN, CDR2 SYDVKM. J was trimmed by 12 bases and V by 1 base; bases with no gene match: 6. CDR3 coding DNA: TGTGCCAGCAGTTTATACGACAGGGTCCAACCCCTCCACTTT. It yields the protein CASSLYDRVQPLHF. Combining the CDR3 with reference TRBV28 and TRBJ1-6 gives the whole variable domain DVKVTQSSRYLVKRTGEKVFLECVQDMDHENMFWYRQDPGLGLRLIYFSYDVKMKEKGDIPEGYSVSREKKERFSLILESASTNQTSMYLCASSLYDRVQPLHFGNGTRLTVT.

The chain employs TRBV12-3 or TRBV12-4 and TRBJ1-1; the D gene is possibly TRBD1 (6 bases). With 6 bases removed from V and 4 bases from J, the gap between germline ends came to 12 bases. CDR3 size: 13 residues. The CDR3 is CASSTKQGTEAFF. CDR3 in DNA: TGTGCCAGCAGCACCAAACAGGGCACTGAAGCTTTCTTT.

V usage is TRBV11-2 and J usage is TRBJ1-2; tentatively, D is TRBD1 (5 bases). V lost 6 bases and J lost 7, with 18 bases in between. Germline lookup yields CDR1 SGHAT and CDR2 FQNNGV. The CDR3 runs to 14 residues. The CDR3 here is CASRQTAGTLGYTF. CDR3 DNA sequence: TGTGCCAGCAGGCAAACCGCAGGGACCCTTGGCTACACCTTC.

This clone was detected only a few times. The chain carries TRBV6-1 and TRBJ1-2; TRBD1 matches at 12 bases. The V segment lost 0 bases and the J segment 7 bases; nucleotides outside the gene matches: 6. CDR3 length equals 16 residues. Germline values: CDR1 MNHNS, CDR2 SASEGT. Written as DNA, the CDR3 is TGTGCCAGCAGTGAAGCGGGACCGGGACAGGGGGCTGGCTACACCTTC. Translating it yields CASSEAGPGQGAGYTF.

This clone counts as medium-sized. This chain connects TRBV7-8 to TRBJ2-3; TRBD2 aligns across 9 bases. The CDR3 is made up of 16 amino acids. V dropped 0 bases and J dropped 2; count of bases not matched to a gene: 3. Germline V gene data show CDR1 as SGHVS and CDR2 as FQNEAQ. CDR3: CASSLAAGGFTDTQYF. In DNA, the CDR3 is TGTGCCAGCAGCTTAGCGGCGGGAGGGTTCACAGATACGCAGTATTTT.